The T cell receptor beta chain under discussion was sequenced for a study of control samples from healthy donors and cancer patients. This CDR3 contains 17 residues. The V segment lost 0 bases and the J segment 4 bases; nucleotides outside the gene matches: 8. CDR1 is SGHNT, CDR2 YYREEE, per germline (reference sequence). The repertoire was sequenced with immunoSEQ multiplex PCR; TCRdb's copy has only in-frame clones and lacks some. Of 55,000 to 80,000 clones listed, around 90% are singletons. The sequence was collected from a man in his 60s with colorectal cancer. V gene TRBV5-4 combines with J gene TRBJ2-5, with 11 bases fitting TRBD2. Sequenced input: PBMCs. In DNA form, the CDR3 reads TGTGCCAGCAGCTTGGGACGGTTAGCGGGGGGGGCAGAGACCCAGTACTTC. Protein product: CASSLGRLAGGAETQYF. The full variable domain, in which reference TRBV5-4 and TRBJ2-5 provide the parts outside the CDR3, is ETGVTQSPTHLIKTRGQQVTLRCSSQSGHNTVSWYQQALGQGPQFIFQYYREEENGRGNFPPRFSGLQFPNYSSELNVNALELDDSALYLCASSLGRLAGGAETQYFGPGTRLLVL.